A selection of T cell receptor beta chains follows, all from one sample in a study of blood T cell repertoires in COVID-19. Using immunoSEQ multiplex PCR, the repertoire was profiled, and TCRdb retains in-frame clones only, with some absent. The profile shows roughly 92,000 clones, around 86% of them singletons. Material for sequencing was peripheral blood. The origin of the receptors is an elderly woman with acute or convalescent COVID-19. CDR3s include the opening cysteine and the closing phenylalanine or tryptophan. The order of the fields is V gene, D gene, J gene, clone size, CDR3 DNA, CDR3 protein. D genes are given only for firm matches. A row's size may be missing; if present it is once, few, many or a size class.

TRBV4-2	TRBD2	TRBJ2-7	-	TGTGCCAGCAGCCAAGACGTAGCGGGGGCCTACGAGCAGTACTTC	CASSQDVAGAYEQYF
TRBV10-3	TRBD1	TRBJ1-2	-	TGTGCCATCAGTGGGACAGGGAATTCTGGCTACACCTTC	CAISGTGNSGYTF
TRBV28	-	TRBJ2-7	-	TGTGCCAGCAGACCCGGACAGCGCGAGCAGTACTTC	CASRPGQREQYF
TRBV7-8	TRBD1	TRBJ1-2	-	TGTGCCAGCAGCTCGCAGGGGGCAGGCTATGGCTACACCTTC	CASSSQGAGYGYTF
TRBV9	TRBD1	TRBJ2-5	-	TGTGCCAGCAGCCCCCAGACAGGGATGGGAGAGACCCAGTACTTC	CASSPQTGMGETQYF
TRBV6-2/TRBV6-3	TRBD2	TRBJ2-5	-	TGTGCCAGCAGTTACGAGGGGCGGGGGGGCCCCAATGGAGAGACCCAGTACTTC	CASSYEGRGGPNGETQYF
TRBV6-5	-	TRBJ1-1	-	TGTGCCAGCAGTCCACGGCGGGAAAGAGACACTGAAGCTTTCTTT	CASSPRRERDTEAFF
TRBV6-5	TRBD2	TRBJ2-1	-	TGTGCCAGCAGCAGCGGGATTGTAACCTACAATGAGCAGTTCTTC	CASSSGIVTYNEQFF
TRBV9	-	TRBJ2-1	-	TGTGCCAGCAGCACCCCGTTAGGGGCCGTGAATGAGCAGTTCTTC	CASSTPLGAVNEQFF
TRBV5-1	TRBD1	TRBJ1-2	-	TGCGCCAGCAGCTTGGCAGCGACAGGGTTGAACTATGGCTACACCTTC	CASSLAATGLNYGYTF
TRBV16	-	TRBJ1-1	few	TGTGCCAGCACCCCAGTCAGGGAGAACACTGAAGCTTTCTTT	CASTPVRENTEAFF
TRBV19	-	TRBJ1-2	-	TGTGCCAGTAGTATAGCACAAAGCTATGGCTACACCTTC	CASSIAQSYGYTF
TRBV7-3	-	TRBJ1-1	-	TGTGCCAGCAGCCTCCACGGTGGTGAAGCTTTCTTT	CASSLHGGEAFF
TRBV29-1	-	TRBJ2-3	many	TGCAGCGTGGCCAGGGGGGTTAGCACAGATACGCAGTATTTT	CSVARGVSTDTQYF
TRBV5-1	TRBD1	TRBJ1-2	-	TGCGCCAGCAGCCCCGGGACAGGGGGGCTCAAAAACTATGGCTACACCTTC	CASSPGTGGLKNYGYTF
TRBV7-6	TRBD2	TRBJ2-5	-	TGTGCCAGCAGCTTAGATCGGCTAGCGGGCCAAGAGACCCAGTACTTC	CASSLDRLAGQETQYF
TRBV4-2	TRBD2	TRBJ2-1	medium-sized	TGTGCCAGCAGCCAAGATCACAGCGGGGGGCCCCGTGAGCAGTTCTTC	CASSQDHSGGPREQFF
TRBV2	-	TRBJ1-4	few	TGTGCCAGTATCCTACAGGGTGCAACTAATGAAAAACTGTTTTTT	CASILQGATNEKLFF
TRBV5-1	-	TRBJ2-6	-	TGCGCCAGCAGCTTGGAAGGGGCGCCTGGGGCCAACGTCCTGACTTTC	CASSLEGAPGANVLTF
TRBV30	TRBD2	TRBJ2-4	few	TGTGCCTGGAGTATACTAGCGGGGGGGGGCTCAGCCAAAAACATTCAGTACTTC	CAWSILAGGGSAKNIQYF
TRBV6-2/TRBV6-3	-	TRBJ2-1	few	TGTGCCAGCAGCCTTCCGCCGGTTGATAGCGGAACATCCACCTACAATGAGCAGTTCTTC	CASSLPPVDSGTSTYNEQFF
TRBV2	-	TRBJ1-5	-	TGTGCCAGCAGTGACCCCCCGGGGTTCAATCAGCCCCAGCATTTT	CASSDPPGFNQPQHF
TRBV6-1	TRBD1	TRBJ2-1	-	TGTGCCAGCAGTGAGGAACGCTACAGGGGAATCAAAGAAGCATATGAGCAGTTCTTC	CASSEERYRGIKEAYEQFF
TRBV6-1	-	TRBJ1-2	-	TGTGCCAGCAGTGAACCCATTGGGCAGGGAAGGTCAGGTGGCTACACCTTC	CASSEPIGQGRSGGYTF
TRBV11-2	TRBD2	TRBJ2-7	-	TGTGCCAGCAGCCCCGAGGGGACTAGCGGGATTTCCGAGCAGTACTTC	CASSPEGTSGISEQYF
TRBV7-6	-	TRBJ1-3	-	TGTGCCAGCAGCTCCGCTCGGGTTTCTGGAAACACCATATATTTT	CASSSARVSGNTIYF
TRBV11-3	-	TRBJ1-1	-	TGTGCCAGCAGCTTGGGGGCGAGCACTGAAGCTTTCTTT	CASSLGASTEAFF
TRBV15	-	TRBJ2-1	-	TGTGCCACCAGCAGGGCAGCGGCTAACAATGAGCAGTTCTTC	CATSRAAANNEQFF
TRBV30	-	TRBJ2-3	-	TGTGCCTGGAGTGTTGGTCCGCCAGCAGATACGCAGTATTTT	CAWSVGPPADTQYF
TRBV7-9	-	TRBJ1-6	-	TGTGCCAGCAGCTCCCTTCGCGAAAATTCACCCCTCCACTTT	CASSSLRENSPLHF
TRBV6-5	TRBD1	TRBJ1-5	-	TGTGCCAGCAGTCTGGGACAGCGGAATCAGCCCCAGCATTTT	CASSLGQRNQPQHF
TRBV7-3	-	TRBJ1-2	-	TGTGCCAGCAGCTTAGCTTCGGGGGATGACGGCTACACCTTC	CASSLASGDDGYTF
TRBV11-2	TRBD1	TRBJ1-3	-	TGTGCCAGCAGCATCAGGTCCGGGACAGGGATGTTTGGAAACACCATATATTTT	CASSIRSGTGMFGNTIYF
TRBV20-1	TRBD2	TRBJ2-7	-	TGCAGTGCTAGTCTCCTAGCGGGTGAGCAGTACTTC	CSASLLAGEQYF
TRBV5-1	TRBD2	TRBJ2-7	-	TGCGCCAGCAGCTCGGGGACTAGCGGGAGTAAGGGGCACGAGCAGTACTTC	CASSSGTSGSKGHEQYF
TRBV2	-	TRBJ1-5	-	TGTGCCAGCAGTCAAAGCAATCAGCCCCAGCATTTT	CASSQSNQPQHF
TRBV24-1	TRBD2	TRBJ2-1	-	TGTGCCACCAGTGACCCCAGCGGGGGGGTAGATGAGCAGTTCTTC	CATSDPSGGVDEQFF
TRBV1	-	TRBJ2-3	-	TGCACCAGCAGCCAAGATCCCCCCGGCGGGGATACGCAGTATTTT	CTSSQDPPGGDTQYF
TRBV27	TRBD1	TRBJ1-2	-	TGTGCGGGCCGGGACAGAGCTAACTATGGCTACACCTTC	CAGRDRANYGYTF
TRBV19	TRBD1	TRBJ2-7	-	TGTGCCAGTAGTATGGGTCTCGGACAGGGGACTCAGTACTTC	CASSMGLGQGTQYF
TRBV5-1	-	TRBJ2-1	-	TGCGCCAGCAGCTTGGTTCAGGGCGTGCTGAGCTCCTACAATGAGCAGTTCTTC	CASSLVQGVLSSYNEQFF
TRBV11-2	-	TRBJ2-5	few	TGTGCCAGCAGCACTGAAGAGACCCAGTACTTC	CASSTEETQYF
TRBV4-2	TRBD1	TRBJ2-6	-	TGTGCCAGCAGCCCCCGGGACAGGGTCTCTGGGGCCAACGTCCTGACTTTC	CASSPRDRVSGANVLTF
TRBV5-8	TRBD1	TRBJ2-3	-	TGTGCCAGCAGCAACACGGGACAGTCTAGCACAGATACGCAGTATTTT	CASSNTGQSSTDTQYF
TRBV7-8	-	TRBJ2-5	-	TGTGCCAGCAGCTTAAGTATCGGGGAGACCCAGTACTTC	CASSLSIGETQYF
TRBV4-3	TRBD2	TRBJ2-1	-	TGCGCCAGCAGCCAAGATCAGTATCTTAGCGGGGCGGGCAATGAGCAGTTCTTC	CASSQDQYLSGAGNEQFF